This T cell receptor beta chain was observed in a study of blood T cell repertoires in COVID-19. Looking at the study overall: T cells, B-cell-depleted T cells, or PBMCs provided the cDNA or gDNA that served as material.

The V end lost 7 bases, the J end lost 5 bases, and 14 bases lay between the germline ends. The germline gives CDR1 SGHTA, CDR2 FQGNSA. The CDR3 has 14 amino acids. In the original workflow: Amplification of reference gene primers provided the estimated nucleated cell counts. Only in-frame clones appear in the TCRdb table, and some are missing; sequencing was by immunoSEQ multiplex PCR. V, J and clone size derive from that table, while D and trimming were established from the DNA sequence. The sample holds some 300,000 clones, approximately 88% seen once. This TCR derives from a woman aged 25 to 45 who had recovered from COVID-19. Sequencing was done on a sample of peripheral blood. The chain links TRBV7-2 to TRBJ2-2; the D gene is possibly TRBD1 (6 bases). The CDR3 sequence is CASNTQGRTGELFF. CDR3 nucleotides: TGTGCCAGCAACACGCAGGGGCGGACCGGGGAGCTGTTTTTT.